The 14 T cell receptor beta chains below come from one sample, sequenced in a study of blood T cell repertoires in COVID-19. Method: immunoSEQ multiplex PCR; TCRdb's copy keeps in-frame clones and lacks some. In the table there are some 200,000 clones, 84% of which are singletons. Material for sequencing was peripheral blood. The receptors were sampled from a woman of 80 years or more with COVID-19, enrolled during active disease.

The rearrangement links TRBV3-1 (or the pseudogene TRBV3-2) to TRBJ2-7; 7 bases are shared with TRBD2. V trimming: 1 base; J trimming: 3 bases; junction bases outside the gene matches: 9. Per the germline V gene, CDR1 is LGHDT and CDR2 is YNNKEL (reference sequence). The CDR3 extends over 16 amino acids. The CDR3 sequence is CASSQGTSAAVYEQYF. Written as DNA, the CDR3 is TGTGCCAGCAGCCAAGGAACTAGCGCGGCTGTCTACGAGCAGTACTTC.

V and J are TRBV6-1 and TRBJ2-6; D is unclear. There are 17 residues in the CDR3. Germline V CDR1 and CDR2: MNHNS, SASEGT. V was shortened by 4 bases and J by 4 bases, with 17 bases between the two germline ends. CDR3 amino acids: CASSGLLPPAGANVLTF. DNA of the CDR3: TGTGCCAGCAGTGGACTCCTTCCACCGGCGGGGGCCAACGTCCTGACTTTC.

Only one count was recorded for this clone. The rearrangement links TRBV10-3 to TRBJ2-7; D perhaps matches TRBD1 (8 bases). The CDR3 has 13 residues. Germline CDR1 and CDR2: ENHRY and SYGVKD. Trimming removed 8 bases at V and 3 bases at J, with 14 bases between. CDR3 residues: CAIGTGGGYEQYF. DNA of the CDR3: TGTGCCATCGGCACAGGGGGGGGCTACGAGCAGTACTTC.

The chain carries TRBV7-2 and TRBJ2-4, with 10 bases identical to TRBD1. Trimming at V came to 5 bases and at J to 6 bases, leaving 4 bases not matched to a gene. Germline-derived CDR1 and CDR2 are SGHTA and FQGNSA. There are 14 residues in the CDR3. CDR3 sequence: CASSRDRGRNIQYF. DNA for the CDR3: TGTGCCAGCAGCCGGGACAGGGGCAGAAACATTCAGTACTTC.

The V gene is TRBV5-1, the J gene TRBJ2-5; D gene unclear. Trimming took 3 bases from V and 5 from J, leaving 11 bases between them. Germline loops: CDR1 SGHRS, CDR2 YFSETQ. This CDR3 is built from 13 residues. The CDR3 region has the DNA TGCGCCAGCAGCTCGGATAGCCGGGAGACCCAGTACTTC. The encoded protein is CASSSDSRETQYF.

The chain recombines TRBV6-5 with TRBJ1-2, with 8 bases matching TRBD1. Germline V gives CDR1 MNHEY, CDR2 SVGAGI. This CDR3 is built from 13 residues. Trimming removed 5 bases from V and 3 bases from J; junction bases left unmatched: 2. In nucleotides, the CDR3 is TGTGCCAGCAGTACACAGGGGGACTATGGCTACACCTTC. Translation: CASSTQGDYGYTF.

The J gene is TRBJ2-5, the V gene TRBV19, with 8 bases identical to TRBD2. The CDR3 length is 14 residues. V trimming: 5 bases; J trimming: 4 bases; junction bases outside the gene matches: 6. Per the germline V gene, CDR1 is LNHDA and CDR2 is SQIVND (reference sequence). The CDR3 region is CASSYTGTRETQYF. Here the CDR3 DNA reads TGTGCCAGTAGTTACACCGGGACTAGAGAGACCCAGTACTTC.

This chain's CDR3 is CASSPRGPVSTF. CDR3 sequence (DNA): TGTGCCAGTAGTCCCAGGGGGCCGGTTTCCACCTTC. V gene TRBV19 combines with J gene TRBJ1-2; 8 bases map to TRBD1. CDR3 length equals 12 residues. V lost 5 bases, J lost 13 bases, and 9 bases stayed unmatched. Germline V gene sequence: CDR1 LNHDA, CDR2 SQIVND (reference sequence).

The CDR3 sequence is CASSLGGDSYTEAFF. The DNA of the CDR3 is TGTGCCAGCAGCTTGGGGGGGGACAGTTACACTGAAGCTTTCTTT. This chain connects TRBV5-4 to TRBJ1-1, with TRBD1 identical over 7 bases. Germline V gene sequence: CDR1 SGHNT, CDR2 YYREEE (reference sequence). The CDR3 has 15 residues. J gave up 3 bases and V 0 bases, and 5 bases lay outside the gene matches.

The chain links TRBV6-6 to TRBJ2-1; 8 bases match TRBD2. The CDR3 has 16 residues. V gave up 1 base and J gave up 1 base; unmatched junction bases: 3. Per the germline V gene, CDR1 is MNHNY and CDR2 is SVGAGI (reference sequence). CDR3 protein: CASSYWRGVSYNEQFF. CDR3 in DNA: TGTGCCAGCAGTTACTGGCGGGGGGTTTCCTACAATGAGCAGTTCTTC.

A remark on this clone: Other DNA sequences of this sample code for an identical CDR3. This sequence joins TRBV5-1 and TRBJ1-5; 9 positions match TRBD1. CDR3 length equals 14 residues. Germline V gene data show CDR1 as SGHRS and CDR2 as YFSETQ. V lost 1 base to trimming and J lost 5 bases; unmatched junction nucleotides: 1. CDR3 sequence (DNA): TGCGCCAGCAGCTTGACAGGGGGCGATCAGCCCCAGCATTTT. Its translation: CASSLTGGDQPQHF. The full variable domain, in which reference TRBV5-1 and TRBJ1-5 provide the parts outside the CDR3, is KAGVTQTPRYLIKTRGQQVTLSCSPISGHRSVSWYQQTPGQGLQFLFEYFSETQRNKGNFPGRFSGRQFSNSRSEMNVSTLELGDSALYLCASSLTGGDQPQHFGDGTRLSIL.

The genes are TRBV10-3 and TRBJ1-3; maybe TRBD1 (6 bases). Germline CDR1 ENHRY, CDR2 SYGVKD. V lost 6 bases to trimming and J lost 0 bases, with 18 bases between them. The CDR3 extends over 17 amino acids. In DNA, the CDR3 is TGTGCCATCAGCGCCTTCTCGGACAGCGGCTCTGGAAACACCATATATTTT. It codes for CAISAFSDSGSGNTIYF.

Notes on this clone: Within the sample, other DNA sequences also encode this same CDR3. The V call is TRBV5-1, the J call TRBJ1-6; 7 bases are a match to TRBD1. The junction had 5 bases not matched to a gene; V was cut back by 4 bases and J by 7 bases. Germline loops: CDR1 SGHRS, CDR2 YFSETQ. The CDR3 totals 14 residues. The CDR3 nucleotides read TGCGCCAGCAGCCCGGGGACAGCGAATTCACCCCTCCACTTT. It yields the protein CASSPGTANSPLHF.

V gene TRBV10-2 combines with J gene TRBJ2-7; D uncertain. The germline CDR1 and CDR2 sequences are WSHSY and SAAADI. The CDR3 is made up of 11 amino acids. With 0 bases removed from V and 9 bases from J, the gap between germline ends came to 6 bases. This CDR3 reads CASSESTGQYF. The CDR3, as DNA: TGCGCCAGCAGTGAGTCGACGGGGCAGTACTTC.